Listed below are T cell receptor beta chains from one sample, sequenced in a study of T cell changes during pregnancy in multiple sclerosis. Clones were read by immunoSEQ multiplex PCR, and TCRdb kept only the in-frame ones, dropping some. The sample has about 86,000 clones; approximately 90% are singletons. Here the sequenced sample was peripheral blood, taken in the first trimester of pregnancy. These receptors were obtained from a female donor in good health, enrolled as a control in a pregnancy study. CDR3s include the opening cysteine and the closing phenylalanine or tryptophan. Each record gives: clone size, V gene, J gene, D gene, CDR3 DNA, CDR3 protein. D genes are given only for firm matches. The listing skips clone size in some rows; elsewhere it reads once, few, many or a size class.

clone_size: .
v_call: TRBV19
j_call: TRBJ1-6
d_call: .
cdr3_nt: TGTGCCAGTAGTATCTATCGGGGGAACAATTCACCCCTCCACTTT
cdr3_aa: CASSIYRGNNSPLHF

clone_size: .
v_call: TRBV28
j_call: TRBJ1-5
d_call: TRBD1
cdr3_nt: TGTGCCAGCAGTCTCCGGGACAGGGCTAATCAGCCCCAGCATTTT
cdr3_aa: CASSLRDRANQPQHF

clone_size: .
v_call: TRBV19
j_call: TRBJ2-7
d_call: .
cdr3_nt: TGTGCCAGTAGTATAGGTGCGGGATCCTACGAGCAGTACTTC
cdr3_aa: CASSIGAGSYEQYF

clone_size: .
v_call: TRBV7-3
j_call: TRBJ2-7
d_call: TRBD2
cdr3_nt: TGTGCCAGCAGCCCTGGGACTAGCGGGGCGCGCTACGAGCAGTACTTC
cdr3_aa: CASSPGTSGARYEQYF

clone_size: .
v_call: TRBV5-1
j_call: TRBJ2-7
d_call: TRBD1
cdr3_nt: TGCGCCAGCAGCTTAGAGGGACAGCCGTACTTC
cdr3_aa: CASSLEGQPYF

clone_size: .
v_call: TRBV30
j_call: TRBJ1-6
d_call: TRBD1
cdr3_nt: TGTGCCTGGGGGACAGGGGATAATTCACCCCTCCACTTT
cdr3_aa: CAWGTGDNSPLHF

clone_size: .
v_call: TRBV28
j_call: TRBJ1-2
d_call: .
cdr3_nt: TGTGCCAGCAGTTTGGAGGGAACGGACGGCTACACCTTC
cdr3_aa: CASSLEGTDGYTF

clone_size: .
v_call: TRBV5-1
j_call: TRBJ2-5
d_call: TRBD1
cdr3_nt: TGCGCCAGCAGCTTGGTCTCCGGACAGGTCCAAGAGACCCAGTACTTC
cdr3_aa: CASSLVSGQVQETQYF

clone_size: .
v_call: TRBV10-3
j_call: TRBJ1-3
d_call: TRBD1
cdr3_nt: TGTGCCATCAGTGACCTGGGACAGGGGAAGGGCGACAGGGGAAACACCATATATTTT
cdr3_aa: CAISDLGQGKGDRGNTIYF

clone_size: .
v_call: TRBV28
j_call: TRBJ2-1
d_call: .
cdr3_nt: TGTGCCAGCAGTTTACGAGATAATGAGCAGTTCTTC
cdr3_aa: CASSLRDNEQFF

clone_size: .
v_call: TRBV6-5
j_call: TRBJ2-1
d_call: TRBD2
cdr3_nt: TGTGCCAGCAGTTATGGCGGGACTAGCATAAATGAGCAGTTCTTC
cdr3_aa: CASSYGGTSINEQFF

clone_size: .
v_call: TRBV7-2
j_call: TRBJ1-1
d_call: .
cdr3_nt: TGTGCCAGCAGCTTACAGTTTCTGAACACTGAAGCTTTCTTT
cdr3_aa: CASSLQFLNTEAFF

clone_size: .
v_call: TRBV27
j_call: TRBJ2-1
d_call: TRBD2
cdr3_nt: TGTGCCAGCAGTCGGACGCCGGGGGGCAATGAGCAGTTCTTC
cdr3_aa: CASSRTPGGNEQFF

clone_size: .
v_call: TRBV19
j_call: TRBJ1-1
d_call: .
cdr3_nt: TGTGCCAGTAGTATTACGGGTTTGAGCACTGAAGCTTTCTTT
cdr3_aa: CASSITGLSTEAFF

clone_size: .
v_call: TRBV30
j_call: TRBJ2-3
d_call: TRBD1
cdr3_nt: TGTGCCTGGAGTTCTCTACAGGGGATAACAGATACGCAGTATTTT
cdr3_aa: CAWSSLQGITDTQYF

clone_size: .
v_call: TRBV11-2
j_call: TRBJ2-5
d_call: .
cdr3_nt: TGTGCCAGCAGCTCTGGGGGGGCTAGAGAGACCCAGTACTTC
cdr3_aa: CASSSGGARETQYF

clone_size: few
v_call: TRBV7-9
j_call: TRBJ1-2
d_call: TRBD1
cdr3_nt: TGTGCCAGCACCGGACAGGGGGCTTCCTATGGCTACACCTTC
cdr3_aa: CASTGQGASYGYTF

clone_size: once
v_call: TRBV5-1
j_call: TRBJ1-6
d_call: .
cdr3_nt: TGCGCCAGCAGCCCGGGACACTCTAGTTCGCCCCTCCACTTT
cdr3_aa: CASSPGHSSSPLHF

clone_size: .
v_call: TRBV19
j_call: TRBJ2-3
d_call: .
cdr3_nt: TGTGCCAGTAGTATTTGGGGGCTGGGTTCGGATACGCAGTATTTT
cdr3_aa: CASSIWGLGSDTQYF

clone_size: .
v_call: TRBV4-3
j_call: TRBJ1-2
d_call: .
cdr3_nt: TGCGCCAGCAGCCAAGATGGGAGAGGGATCTATGGCTACACCTTC
cdr3_aa: CASSQDGRGIYGYTF

clone_size: few
v_call: TRBV6-5
j_call: TRBJ1-2
d_call: TRBD1
cdr3_nt: TGTGCCAGCAGTTACTCGGGACAGGGGTTTGGCTACACCTTC
cdr3_aa: CASSYSGQGFGYTF

clone_size: few
v_call: TRBV7-8
j_call: TRBJ2-7
d_call: .
cdr3_nt: TGTGCCAGCTCTGGCGGGGTCTACGAGCAGTACTTC
cdr3_aa: CASSGGVYEQYF

clone_size: .
v_call: TRBV11-3
j_call: TRBJ1-6
d_call: .
cdr3_nt: TGTGCCAGCAGCTTAGGACAGGTTAATTCACCCCTCCACTTT
cdr3_aa: CASSLGQVNSPLHF

clone_size: .
v_call: TRBV5-4
j_call: TRBJ1-2
d_call: TRBD1
cdr3_nt: TGTGCCAGCAGCTTGGCCGTAGGACAGGGAGGCTATGGCTACACCTTC
cdr3_aa: CASSLAVGQGGYGYTF

clone_size: .
v_call: TRBV7-8
j_call: TRBJ2-2
d_call: .
cdr3_nt: TGTGCCAGCACAGACTGGAGCGGGGAGCTGTTTTTT
cdr3_aa: CASTDWSGELFF

clone_size: .
v_call: TRBV28
j_call: TRBJ1-5
d_call: TRBD1
cdr3_nt: TGTGCCAGCAGGACTCGGACAGGCACCCGAAATCAGCCCCAGCATTTT
cdr3_aa: CASRTRTGTRNQPQHF

clone_size: .
v_call: TRBV28
j_call: TRBJ2-3
d_call: .
cdr3_nt: TGTGCCAGCAGTTCCCTCCCCCCGGATACGCAGTATTTT
cdr3_aa: CASSSLPPDTQYF

clone_size: .
v_call: TRBV19
j_call: TRBJ1-6
d_call: TRBD1
cdr3_nt: TGTGCCAGTAGTCCTTACCCGGGACAGGGTAATTCACCCCTCCACTTT
cdr3_aa: CASSPYPGQGNSPLHF